A single sample is the source of the 20 T cell receptor beta chains below, sequenced in a study of T cell responses to AZD1222 COVID-19 vaccine. Here immunoSEQ multiplex PCR was the method, and the copy in TCRdb shows in-frame clones only, minus some. Of more than 85,000 clones in the sample, around 86% were seen once. Sequencing used peripheral blood, obtained on day 0 of AZD1222 vaccination. These receptors were taken from an adult in good health.

The sample holds one count of this clone. The genes are TRBV5-6 and TRBJ2-2; 8 bases map to TRBD1. Unmatched junction bases numbered 3, after V lost 2 bases and J lost 0 bases. CDR1 SGHDT and CDR2 YYEEEE come from the germline V gene. CDR3 size: 16 residues. In DNA form, the CDR3 reads TGTGCCAGCAGCTTCGACAGGGGCCCGAACACCGGGGAGCTGTTTTTT. Encoded protein: CASSFDRGPNTGELFF.

The rearrangement joins TRBV6-5 to TRBJ1-1; 9 bases agree with TRBD1. CDR1 is MNHEY and CDR2 is SVGAGI in the germline V gene. The CDR3 covers 15 residues. The junction had 6 bases not matched to a gene; V was cut back by 6 bases and J by 1 base. As DNA, the CDR3 is TGTGCCAGCAGGGGCATGGGACAGGGGAACACTGAAGCTTTCTTT. Its protein is CASRGMGQGNTEAFF.

CDR3 loop: CASSSPSTGVDEQFF. The CDR3 coding sequence is TGTGCCAGCAGCTCTCCATCGACGGGGGTGGATGAGCAGTTCTTC. This rearrangement joins TRBV7-9 to TRBJ2-1; D might be TRBD2 (6 bases). The V end lost 4 bases, the J end lost 8 bases, and 18 bases lay between the germline ends. The length of the CDR3 is 15 residues. Germline V lookup: CDR1 SEHNR, CDR2 FQNEAQ (reference sequence).

The chain combines TRBV15 with TRBJ2-2, with 10 bases aligning to TRBD2. CDR1 and CDR2 (germline): LNHNV, YYDKDF (reference sequence). V dropped 0 bases and J dropped 3; count of bases not matched to a gene: 4. CDR3 length: 17 amino acids. The CDR3 bases are TGTGCCACCAGCAGAGATTTAAGCGGGGGGGACACCGGGGAGCTGTTTTTT. It specifies CATSRDLSGGDTGELFF.

The rearrangement links TRBV2 to TRBJ2-7, with D perhaps TRBD1 (5 bases). This CDR3 contains 12 residues. V lost 2 bases, J lost 9 bases, and 11 bases lay in between. The germline V gene has CDR1 SNHLY and CDR2 FYNNEI. CDR3 amino acids: CASSEQGYGQYF. Here the CDR3 DNA reads TGTGCCAGCAGTGAACAGGGTTATGGGCAGTACTTC.

This chain uses TRBV28 with TRBJ1-1; TRBD1 agrees at 9 bases. The CDR3 is 14 residues long. Germline V lookup: CDR1 MDHEN, CDR2 SYDVKM. V trimming: 4 bases; J trimming: 3 bases; junction bases outside the gene matches: 3. In nucleotides, the CDR3 is TGTGCCAGCAGTTCCACAGGGGGCTACACTGAAGCTTTCTTT. It is translated as CASSSTGGYTEAFF.

The chain employs TRBV7-2 and TRBJ2-1, with 7 bases matching TRBD1. Germline CDR1 reads SGHTA; CDR2 reads FQGNSA. CDR3 size: 19 residues. Trimming at V came to 1 base and at J to 5 bases, leaving 17 bases not matched to a gene. The CDR3 DNA follows: TGTGCCAGCAGCTTAGAGGGCGGTCGAGGGGGCCCAAAGGACAATGAGCAGTTCTTC. Its translation: CASSLEGGRGGPKDNEQFF.

This chain connects TRBV20-1 to TRBJ2-1; weak D call: TRBD1 (5 bases). This CDR3 region has 15 residues. Trimming pared 3 bases from V and 0 bases from J, leaving 12 bases between. The germline gives CDR1 DFQATT, CDR2 SNEGSKA (reference sequence). CDR3 sequence (DNA): TGCAGTGCTAGTTTTCGACAGAGCTCCTACAATGAGCAGTTCTTC. This translates into CSASFRQSSYNEQFF.

V is TRBV30 and J is TRBJ1-2; weak D call: TRBD1 (5 bases). The CDR3 totals 14 residues. Germline CDR1 is GTSNPN and CDR2 is SVGIG (reference sequence). Trimming removed 0 bases from V and 3 bases from J, with 11 bases in between. For the CDR3, the DNA is TGTGCCTGGAGTGTAGCCGGGGCCCACTATGGCTACACCTTC. It is translated as CAWSVAGAHYGYTF.

The chain employs TRBV30 and TRBJ1-5; D is uncertain. The CDR3 extends over 12 amino acids. CDR1 GTSNPN and CDR2 SVGIG come from the germline V gene (reference sequence). Trimming pared 2 bases from V and 6 bases from J, leaving 8 bases between. The CDR3 bases are TGTGCCTGGAGTCCGACCGGTCAGCCCCAGCATTTT. Translation: CAWSPTGQPQHF.

The DNA for the CDR3 is TGTGCCAGCACCAAGACAGGGACTGAAGCTTTCTTT. It is translated as CASTKTGTEAFF. The chain uses TRBV7-9 and TRBJ1-1, with 7 bases that match TRBD1. Losses at the gene ends were 7 bases for V and 5 bases for J; bases not matched to a gene: 4. CDR1 and CDR2 (germline): SEHNR, FQNEAQ (reference sequence). The CDR3 extends over 12 amino acids.

This chain uses TRBV11-2 with TRBJ1-3; no definite D call. In germline, CDR1 is SGHAT, CDR2 FQNNGV. Trimming shortened V by 5 bases and J by 0 bases, and 11 bases separated the two germline ends. The CDR3 length is 15 residues. CDR3 sequence (DNA): TGTGCCAGCAGCGTAGGACGTGACTCTGGAAACACCATATATTTT. This codes for CASSVGRDSGNTIYF.

This rearrangement joins TRBV19 to TRBJ2-3; no definite D call. The CDR3 is made up of 13 amino acids. The germline CDR1 and CDR2 sequences are LNHDA and SQIVND (reference sequence). V was cut by 0 bases and J by 8 bases, with 9 bases left in between. CDR3 coding DNA: TGTGCCAGTAGTATAGACCCCGTCGGTACGCAGTATTTT. Translated: CASSIDPVGTQYF. Full variable domain (rest looked up from reference TRBV19 and TRBJ2-3): DGGITQSPKYLFRKEGQNVTLSCEQNLNHDAMYWYRQDPGQGLRLIYYSQIVNDFQKGDIAEGYSVSREKKESFPLTVTSAQKNPTAFYLCASSIDPVGTQYFGPGTRLTVL.

This chain connects TRBV6-5 to TRBJ2-5; 11 bases align to TRBD2. The CDR3 has 13 residues. Looked up from germline, CDR1 is MNHEY and CDR2 is SVGAGI. Losses at the gene ends were 5 bases for V and 9 bases for J; bases not matched to a gene: 5. CDR3 in amino acids: CASSPIAGGPQYF. CDR3 nucleotide sequence: TGTGCCAGCAGTCCCATAGCGGGGGGGCCCCAGTACTTC.

The chain combines TRBV5-1 with TRBJ1-2, with 10 nucleotides matching TRBD1. Trimming cost V 4 bases and J 2 bases; bases outside gene matches: 5. The CDR3 sequence is 15 residues long. Germline values: CDR1 SGHRS, CDR2 YFSETQ. CDR3 bases: TGCGCCAGCAGCCCGGGGGGACAGGGGAACTATGGCTACACCTTC. Translated, it gives CASSPGGQGNYGYTF. Full variable domain (rest looked up from reference TRBV5-1 and TRBJ1-2): KAGVTQTPRYLIKTRGQQVTLSCSPISGHRSVSWYQQTPGQGLQFLFEYFSETQRNKGNFPGRFSGRQFSNSRSEMNVSTLELGDSALYLCASSPGGQGNYGYTFGSGTRLTVV.

The chain is built from TRBV5-1 and TRBJ2-5, with D possibly TRBD2 on 5 matching bases. Germline V gives CDR1 SGHRS, CDR2 YFSETQ. CDR3 length: 12 residues. V was cut by 2 bases and J by 7 bases, with 9 bases left in between. The CDR3 protein is CASSLAAGTQYF. The CDR3 bases are TGCGCCAGCAGCTTAGCGGCGGGGACCCAGTACTTC.

This chain links TRBV6-2 or TRBV6-3 with TRBJ2-1; 8 nucleotides line up with TRBD2. The CDR3 covers 14 residues. Germline V gives CDR1 MNHEY, CDR2 SVGEGT. V shed 3 bases and J 8 bases; nucleotides not matched to a gene: 6. CDR3 residues: CASSYGTSLYEQFF. The CDR3 DNA reads as TGTGCCAGCAGTTATGGGACTAGTCTCTATGAGCAGTTCTTC.

The sample holds a few counts of this clone. This chain joins TRBV4-2 and TRBJ2-3; 9 nucleotides match TRBD1. This CDR3 is built from 15 residues. From germline, CDR1 is LGHNA and CDR2 YNFKEQ. J lost 8 bases, V lost 0 bases, and 6 bases had no gene match. CDR3 amino acids: CASSQEGTGRGTQYF. CDR3 nucleotides: TGTGCCAGCAGCCAAGAAGGGACAGGGCGGGGTACGCAGTATTTT.

DNA of the CDR3: TGCGCCAGCAGCTTGGGACAATTCACTGAAGCTTTCTTT. Translated: CASSLGQFTEAFF. V usage is TRBV5-1 and J usage is TRBJ1-1; D is unclear. V was clipped by 0 bases and J by 4 bases, with 7 bases between them. CDR3 size: 13 residues. The V gene's germline CDR1 is SGHRS and CDR2 YFSETQ.

The chain employs TRBV6-5 and TRBJ2-2; weak D call: TRBD1 (6 bases). The CDR3 is 14 residues long. V was trimmed by 2 bases and J by 6 bases, leaving 10 bases between them. CDR1 MNHEY and CDR2 SVGAGI come from the germline V gene. CDR3 amino acids: CASSYRDRPGELFF. In DNA, the CDR3 is TGTGCCAGCAGTTACCGTGACAGGCCCGGGGAGCTGTTTTTT.